This T cell receptor beta chain was identified during a study of blood T cell repertoires in COVID-19 (TCRdb year 2020). Regarding the complete study: Collaborator samples came from the United States, Italy and Spain and covered acute and convalescent phases of COVID-19. Subjects who had been exposed to COVID-19, were actively infected with it, or had recovered from it provided the deeply sampled blood TCRbeta repertoires that made up the dataset. Samples came from the ongoing ImmuneRACE study (first 160 participants) plus 1,254 subjects from 6 global collaborators. The repertoires were released in a freely available public database meant as a resource for research on the immune response to SARS-CoV-2. Where available, HLA class I and class II types were obtained from metadata supplied by the sample provider rather than from assay-based typing. The material from the prospective study consisted of cDNA or gDNA derived from T cells, B-cell-depleted T cells, or PBMCs. Sample metadata almost always included a de-identified subject ID, COVID-19 status, age in years and sex.

Each collaborating institution followed its own protocols to collect whole blood in K2EDTA tubes. Collaborator samples were shipped for TCRbeta analysis as frozen whole blood, isolated PBMCs, or DNA extracted from either sample type. The immunoSEQ Assay, a bias-controlled multiplex PCR, was used to amplify TCRbeta CDR3 regions from genomic DNA. On the authors' methods: The number of nucleated cells in each sample was estimated by amplification of reference gene primers within the assay. To quantify the absolute abundance of each unique TCRbeta CDR3 rearrangement, sequence reads were collapsed and filtered. For each sample, productive Simpson clonality was calculated by taking the square root of Simpson's diversity index across productive rearrangements. Sourced from immuneACCESS, this table was stored by TCRdb with only in-frame sequences that have V and J called. A share of the clones is absent; for the studies checked, an unresolved V gene accounts for under half, and the remainder has no known explanation. V, J and clone size reflect that table, while D and trimming were determined from the DNA. The table for this sample lists 200,000 to 250,000 clones; 70% to 90% of them were counted only once. Of the sample, about 10% falls within the top ten clones.

The germline V gene specifies SGHTA as CDR1 and FQGNSA as CDR2. Trimming costs V 5 bases and J 2 bases, and their ends lie 18 bases apart. The CDR3 goes from the cysteine to the phenylalanine over 16 residues. This entry keeps only the CDR3 DNA: 48 bases, framed from base 1. Of note for this clone: The specificity of this receptor is unknown. No much larger clone exists at a distance of one base, and base qualities are not known.

Findings and caveats that apply to the study as a whole: The amount of clinical and demographic metadata varied by source and participant and was provided uncurated.

Sequencing used peripheral blood. This chain joins TRBV7-2 to TRBJ1-1, and the D gene may be TRBD1, 6 bases matching. The TCR comes from a woman aged 80 or older with acute or convalescent COVID-19. The sequence in DNA is TGTGCCAGCAGCGACTATACAGGGAGTGGAAACACTGAAGCTTTCTTT. The translation is CASSDYTGSGNTEAFF.